A selection of T cell receptor beta chains follows, all from one sample in a study of T-cell memory formation after mild COVID-19. TCRdb reprocessed the 5' RACE reads with MiXCR, giving one entry per CDR3 protein. Found here are some 290,000 distinct CDR3 sequences, 15% to 20% of them singletons; the top ten hold roughly 25%. Sequencing was carried out using PBMCs or a T cell subset sorted from them (not recorded which). All receptors derive from a man younger than 35 who had mild COVID-19 (a few samples of this study predate the infection). Cell type and time point are not known. Each CDR3 is given with its conserved first and last residue. D genes are given only for firm matches. Only part of the rows carry a size: once, few, many, or a class if the clone is expanded.

TRBD1 15 TRBJ2-5 . TRBV6-5 TGTGCCAGCAGTACCTACAGGGGGCCGATAGAGACCCAGTACTTC CASSTYRGPIETQYF
. 15 TRBJ2-1 many TRBV11-2 TGTGCCAGCAGCCTAAACAGGGTCGACTACAATGAGCAGTTCTTC CASSLNRVDYNEQFF
TRBD2 15 TRBJ2-1 . TRBV6-5 TGTGCCAGCAGCCCCGGGGGGGGTACCTACAATGAGCAGTTCTTC CASSPGGGTYNEQFF
TRBD2 16 TRBJ2-3 few TRBV7-3 TGTGCCAGTAGCGGGGGTTCGGGAGGACTCACAGATACGCAGTATTTT CASSGGSGGLTDTQYF
. 11 TRBJ1-1 many TRBV6-5 TGTGCCAGCCGGATGAACACTGAAGCTTTCTTT CASRMNTEAFF
TRBD1 16 TRBJ1-5 . TRBV3-1 TGTGCCAGCAGCCAAGGACAGGGGGCCCCCAATCAGCCCCAGCATTTT CASSQGQGAPNQPQHF
. 13 TRBJ2-1 few TRBV19 TGTGCCAGCCACGGGCGGGGTCACAATGAGCAGTTCTTC CASHGRGHNEQFF
TRBD1 16 TRBJ2-2 many TRBV2 TGTGCCAGCAGACCCACAGGGGGCGCAAACACCGGGGAGCTGTTTTTT CASRPTGGANTGELFF
TRBD1 14 TRBJ1-1 . TRBV6-5 TGTGCCAGCAGCGTCGGGACAGGGGTAACTGAAGCTTTCTTT CASSVGTGVTEAFF
. 12 TRBJ2-5 . TRBV7-6 TGTGCCAGCAGCACTCACCGGGAATTCCAGTACTTC CASSTHREFQYF
. 14 TRBJ2-4 . TRBV20-1 TGCAGTGATAGAGGCTGGGGGGCTGAAAACATTCAGTACTTC CSDRGWGAENIQYF
TRBD2 16 TRBJ2-5 . TRBV7-3 TGTGCCAGCAGCCGACGCGGACTAGCGGGGGGGGAGACCCAGTACTTC CASSRRGLAGGETQYF
TRBD1 18 TRBJ2-4 many TRBV7-9 TGTGCCAGCAGCTTCGGACAGGGGGACCCAATAGCCAAAAACATTCAGTACTTC CASSFGQGDPIAKNIQYF
. 15 TRBJ1-2 . TRBV19 TGTGCCAGTAGTCTAGACCGATCCAGTGGCTATGGCTACACCTTC CASSLDRSSGYGYTF
. 13 TRBJ2-3 few TRBV9 TGTGCCAGCAGTAACCATTTCACAGATACGCAGTATTTT CASSNHFTDTQYF
TRBD1 13 TRBJ2-7 . TRBV4-1 TGCGCCAGCAGCCTTAGGGACAGCTACGAGCAGTACTTC CASSLRDSYEQYF